The T cell receptor beta chain under discussion was sequenced for a study of shared clonotypes between healthy human individuals. Overall study: Each donor contributed plates that comprised three CD4 naive, three CD4 memory, two CD8 naive and one CD8 memory.

The CDR3 contains 17 residues. The V segment lost 6 bases and the J segment 4 bases; nucleotides outside the gene matches: 15. Per germline, CDR1 SGHDT and CDR2 YYEEEE. An even split of each subset's genomic DNA across several immunoSEQ plates was performed. Data came from immunoSEQ multiplex PCR; TCRdb stores just in-frame clones and leaves some out. The repertoire holds under 2,000,000 clones, with over 85% as singletons. Of note for this clone: Its antigen remains unknown.

Overall study results and limits: The sampled material consisted only of blood, and tissue repertoires are likely to differ.

Naive CD8 isolation took CD45RO-negative cells positively selected for CCR7 and excluded terminally differentiated effector memory CD45RA+ cells. This TCR was sampled from a young man in good health. J is TRBJ2-3 and V is TRBV5-6, with 9 positions matching TRBD1. The sequencing sample was made of naive CD8+ T cells sorted from blood. This CDR3 is CASIEARDRAGSDTQYF. DNA for the CDR3: TGTGCCAGCATCGAGGCCAGGGACAGGGCAGGGTCAGATACGCAGTATTTT.